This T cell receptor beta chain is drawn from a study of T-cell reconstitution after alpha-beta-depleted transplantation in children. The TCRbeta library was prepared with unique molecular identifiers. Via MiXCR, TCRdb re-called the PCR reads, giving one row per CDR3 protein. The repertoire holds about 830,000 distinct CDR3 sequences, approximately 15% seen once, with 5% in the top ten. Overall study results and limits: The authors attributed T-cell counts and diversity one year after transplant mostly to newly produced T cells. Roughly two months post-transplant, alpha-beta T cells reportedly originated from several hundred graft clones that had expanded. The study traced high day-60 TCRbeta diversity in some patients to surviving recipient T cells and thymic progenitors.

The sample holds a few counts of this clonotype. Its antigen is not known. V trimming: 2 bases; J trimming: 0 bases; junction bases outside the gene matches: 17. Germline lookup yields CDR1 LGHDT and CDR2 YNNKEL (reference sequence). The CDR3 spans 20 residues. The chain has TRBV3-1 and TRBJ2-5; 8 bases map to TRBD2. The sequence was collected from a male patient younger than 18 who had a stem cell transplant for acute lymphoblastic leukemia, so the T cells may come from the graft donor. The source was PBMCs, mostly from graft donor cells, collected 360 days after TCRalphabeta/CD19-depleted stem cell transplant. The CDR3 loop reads CASSQRVRSGTARYQETQYF. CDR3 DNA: TGTGCCAGCAGCCAACGCGTCCGTAGCGGGACGGCGAGGTACCAAGAGACCCAGTACTTC.